Following are 2 T cell receptor beta chains from one sample sequenced in a study of T cells in Graves' hyperthyroidism and ophthalmopathy. Using RNA transcripts as the source, TCR beta CDR3 regions were amplified. The HTBI set primed first-round TCR CDR3 RT-PCR. TCRdb analysed the multiplex PCR reads with MiXCR anew, one entry per CDR3 protein. Of almost 250,000 distinct CDR3 sequences in the sample, almost 25% were seen once. The specimen sequenced was blood. The receptors originated from a woman aged 40 to 50 with Graves' ophthalmopathy.

This clonotype was observed at least ten times. The chain has TRBV28 and TRBJ2-6; D not resolved. This CDR3 comprises 17 residues. The germline V gene encodes CDR1 MDHEN and CDR2 SYDVKM. Trimming removed 2 bases at V and 0 bases at J, with 11 bases between. The CDR3 region is CASSLGEVFSGANVLTF. CDR3 in DNA: TGTGCCAGCAGTTTAGGAGAGGTATTCTCTGGGGCCAACGTCCTGACTTTC.

For this clonotype: The germline gene is not matched at one end of the junction; a read error may be the cause. V usage is TRBV12-3 or TRBV12-4 and J usage is TRBJ2-7; 9 bases align to TRBD1. The CDR3 runs to 12 residues. This CDR3 reads CANSPWTGEAYF. As DNA, the CDR3 is TGTGCCAACAGTCCCTGGACAGGGGAGGCTTACTTC.